This T cell receptor beta chain was identified during a study of type 1 regulatory T cells. Overall study: This in vitro CD4 product, T-allo10, is enriched for Tr1 cells and alloantigen-specific.

Trimming pared 0 bases from V and 5 bases from J, leaving 2 bases between. CDR3 length: 12 amino acids. MiXCR was run by TCRdb on the reads, yielding one entry per CDR3 protein. This table holds 80,000 to 100,000 distinct CDR3 sequences, 31% found once. The TCR comes from a human donor in good health. The J gene is TRBJ2-1, the V gene TRBV12-3 or TRBV12-4, with D unclear. Input material: CD4+ T cells, either the whole sample or a sorted fraction (not recorded which). The CDR3 nucleotides read TGTGCCAGCAGTTTAGCGAACAATGAGCAGTTCTTC. This translates into CASSLANNEQFF.